Described below is a single T cell receptor beta chain sequence and its context. Its antigen remains unknown. V gave up 3 bases and J gave up 3 bases, with 8 bases separating them. Germline CDR1 MRHNA, CDR2 SNTAGT. The CDR3 is made up of 13 amino acids. This sample is part of a study of cytomegalovirus exposure and HLA in healthy donors. Both 60 Vbeta primers and 13 Jbeta primers went into the PCR. The repertoire was sequenced with immunoSEQ multiplex PCR; TCRdb's copy has only in-frame clones and lacks some. The sample consists of more than 85,000 clones, roughly 79% of them appearing once. General observations from the study: In a later analysis, HLA-associated beta chains showed higher expansion and lower generation probabilities than comparable chains.

The gene calls are TRBV6-4 and TRBJ1-1; D is undetermined. The sequence was collected from a male donor in good health and CMV-seronegative. The specimen was PBMCs. The CDR3 loop is CASSETRDTEAFF. In DNA, the CDR3 is TGTGCCAGCAGTGAGACGAGGGACACTGAAGCTTTCTTT.